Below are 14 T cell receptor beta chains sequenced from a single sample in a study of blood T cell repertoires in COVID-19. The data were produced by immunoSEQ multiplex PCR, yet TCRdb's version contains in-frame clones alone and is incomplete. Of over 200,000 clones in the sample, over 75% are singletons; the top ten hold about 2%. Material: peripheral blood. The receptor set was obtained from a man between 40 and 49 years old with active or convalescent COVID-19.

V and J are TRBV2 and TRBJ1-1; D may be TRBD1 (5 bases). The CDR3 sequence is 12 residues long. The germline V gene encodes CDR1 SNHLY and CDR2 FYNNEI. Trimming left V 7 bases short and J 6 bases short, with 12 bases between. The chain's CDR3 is CASKAGFSEAFF. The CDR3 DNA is TGTGCCAGCAAGGCAGGGTTCTCTGAAGCTTTCTTT.

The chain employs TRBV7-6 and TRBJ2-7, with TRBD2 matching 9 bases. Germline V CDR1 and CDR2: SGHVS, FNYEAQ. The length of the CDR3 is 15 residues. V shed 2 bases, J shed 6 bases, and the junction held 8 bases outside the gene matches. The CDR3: CASSLSGGSWSEQYF. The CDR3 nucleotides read TGTGCCAGCAGCTTAAGCGGGGGGTCTTGGTCCGAGCAGTACTTC.

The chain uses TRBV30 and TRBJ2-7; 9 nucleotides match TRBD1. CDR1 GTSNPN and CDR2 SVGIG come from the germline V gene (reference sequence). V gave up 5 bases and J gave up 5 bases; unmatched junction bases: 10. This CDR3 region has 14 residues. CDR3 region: CAWGPGTGINEQYF. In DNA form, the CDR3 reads TGTGCCTGGGGTCCCGGGACAGGGATTAACGAGCAGTACTTC.

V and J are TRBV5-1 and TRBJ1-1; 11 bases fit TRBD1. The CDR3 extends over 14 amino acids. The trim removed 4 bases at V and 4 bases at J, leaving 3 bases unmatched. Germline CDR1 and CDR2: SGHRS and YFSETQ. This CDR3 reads CASSPGQGGTEAFF. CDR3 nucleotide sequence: TGCGCCAGCAGCCCGGGACAGGGGGGCACTGAAGCTTTCTTT.

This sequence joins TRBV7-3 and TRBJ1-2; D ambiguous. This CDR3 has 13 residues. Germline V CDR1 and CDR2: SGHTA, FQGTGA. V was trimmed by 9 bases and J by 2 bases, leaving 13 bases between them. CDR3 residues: CASSLVVNYGYTF. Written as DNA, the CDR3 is TGTGCCAGTTCATTAGTTGTGAACTATGGCTACACCTTC.

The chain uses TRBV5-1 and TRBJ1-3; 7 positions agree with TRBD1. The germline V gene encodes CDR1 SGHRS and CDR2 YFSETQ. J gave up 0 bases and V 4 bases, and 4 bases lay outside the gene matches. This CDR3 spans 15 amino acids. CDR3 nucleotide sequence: TGCGCCAGCAGCAAGGGACAGAACTCTGGAAACACCATATATTTT. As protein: CASSKGQNSGNTIYF.

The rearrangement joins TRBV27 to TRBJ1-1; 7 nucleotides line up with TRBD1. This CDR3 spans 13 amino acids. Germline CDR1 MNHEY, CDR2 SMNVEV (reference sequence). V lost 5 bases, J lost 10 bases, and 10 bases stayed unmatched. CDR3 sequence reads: CASSLGGGFGAFF. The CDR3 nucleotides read TGTGCCAGCAGTCTAGGGGGCGGGTTTGGAGCTTTCTTT.

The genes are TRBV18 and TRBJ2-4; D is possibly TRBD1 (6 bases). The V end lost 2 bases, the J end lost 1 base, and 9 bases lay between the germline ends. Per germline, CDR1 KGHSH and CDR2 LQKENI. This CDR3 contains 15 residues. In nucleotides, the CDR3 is TGTGCCAGCTCACCAAACAGGGTGGCCAAAAACATTCAGTACTTC. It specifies CASSPNRVAKNIQYF.

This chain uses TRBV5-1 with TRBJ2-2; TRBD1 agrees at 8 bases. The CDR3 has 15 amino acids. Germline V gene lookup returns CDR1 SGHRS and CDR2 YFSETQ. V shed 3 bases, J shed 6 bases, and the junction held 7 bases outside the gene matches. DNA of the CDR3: TGCGCCAGCAGCTCGACAGGGGTTTACGCCGGGGAGCTGTTTTTT. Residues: CASSSTGVYAGELFF.

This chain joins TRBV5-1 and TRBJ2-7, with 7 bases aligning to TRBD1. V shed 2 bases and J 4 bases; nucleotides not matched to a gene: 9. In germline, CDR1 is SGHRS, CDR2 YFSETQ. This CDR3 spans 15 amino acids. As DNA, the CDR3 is TGCGCCAGCAGCTTTAACAGGGGCCTGATGTACGAGCAGTACTTC. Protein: CASSFNRGLMYEQYF. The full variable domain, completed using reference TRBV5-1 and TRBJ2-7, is KAGVTQTPRYLIKTRGQQVTLSCSPISGHRSVSWYQQTPGQGLQFLFEYFSETQRNKGNFPGRFSGRQFSNSRSEMNVSTLELGDSALYLCASSFNRGLMYEQYFGPGTRLTVT.

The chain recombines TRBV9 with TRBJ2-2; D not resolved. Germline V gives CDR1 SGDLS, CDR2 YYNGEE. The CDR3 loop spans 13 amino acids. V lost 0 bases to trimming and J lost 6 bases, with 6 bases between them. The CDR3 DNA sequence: TGTGCCAGCAGCGTAGGCAGCGCCGGGGAGCTGTTTTTT. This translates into CASSVGSAGELFF.

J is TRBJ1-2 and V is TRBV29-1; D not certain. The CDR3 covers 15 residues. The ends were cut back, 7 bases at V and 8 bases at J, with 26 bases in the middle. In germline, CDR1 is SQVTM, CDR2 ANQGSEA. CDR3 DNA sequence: TGCAGCGCGCCTCTGGCCTCGGGCTATGGGAGGGGCTACACCTTC. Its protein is CSAPLASGYGRGYTF. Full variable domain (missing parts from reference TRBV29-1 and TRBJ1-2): SAVISQKPSRDICQRGTSLTIQCQVDSQVTMMFWYRQQPGQSLTLIATANQGSEATYESGFVIDKFPISRPNLTFSTLTVSNMSPEDSSIYLCSAPLASGYGRGYTFGSGTRLTVV.

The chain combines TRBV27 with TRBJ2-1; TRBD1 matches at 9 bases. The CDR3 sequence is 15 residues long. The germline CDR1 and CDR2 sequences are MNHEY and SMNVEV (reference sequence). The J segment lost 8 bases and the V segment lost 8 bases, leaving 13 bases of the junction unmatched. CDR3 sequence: CASALSGQGEDEQFF. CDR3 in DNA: TGTGCCAGCGCCCTCTCGGGACAGGGTGAGGATGAGCAGTTCTTC.

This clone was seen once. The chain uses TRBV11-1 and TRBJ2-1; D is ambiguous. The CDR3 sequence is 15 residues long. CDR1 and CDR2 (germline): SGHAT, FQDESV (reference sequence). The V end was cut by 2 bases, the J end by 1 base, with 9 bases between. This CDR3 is CASSLTVLSYNEQFF. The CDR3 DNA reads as TGTGCCAGCAGCTTAACGGTACTTTCCTACAATGAGCAGTTCTTC.